This TCR delta chain stems from a study of γδ T cells in repeated Plasmodium falciparum infection. For the study at large: Four controlled malaria infections with P. falciparum NF54 spanned around 91 weeks. Each infection was followed by sampling at 21 days, plus baseline and some pre-infection draws. Study results and caveats: Vgamma9/Vdelta2+ T cells showed a stable polyclonal repertoire with shared TCRgamma sequences. Vdelta2-negative gammadelta repertoires, largely Vdelta1+, seemingly showed infection-driven waves of new clonal selection.

Flow sorting of PBMC yielded separate Vgamma9/Vdelta2+ and Vdelta2-negative gammadelta T cell populations for bulk repertoire analysis. This clone qualifies as medium-sized. The antigen is unknown. The sample holds other DNA sequences that translate to the same CDR3. TCRdb repeated clone calling on the multiplex PCR reads with CATT. Here the sample spans 93,000 or so delta-chain clones, 0.75% to 1% being singletons. Germline CDR1 reads GEAIGNYY; CDR2 reads EKD. CDR3 length equals 16 residues. V was clipped by 3 bases and J by 0 bases; unmatched bases: 6. The rearrangement links TRDV2 to TRDJ1; 10 positions agree with TRDD3. This TCR came from a pool of human donors (malaria-infected and uninfected, not separated). Sequenced input: gamma-delta T cells from blood. The CDR3 spells CACDDITGGYTDKLIF. CDR3 nucleotide sequence: TGTGCCTGTGACGACATTACTGGGGGATACACCGATAAACTCATCTTT.